This T cell receptor (beta chain) comes out of a study of blood T cells in healthy people across ages. Points on this clonotype: No antigen is known for it.

General study results and limits: Because sorting was not performed, PBMCs prevented conclusive naive versus antigen-experienced comparison.

A second PCR of about 6 to 12 cycles used a sample-barcoded 5' primer and a J-beta primer mix. Every single cDNA molecule received a tag from a template-switch adaptor with 12 random nucleotides. TCRdb reprocessed the 5' RACE reads via MiXCR and lists one record per CDR3 protein. The sample lists around 1,500,000 distinct CDR3 sequences, about 28% occurring once. V was pared by 2 bases and J by 6 bases, with 14 bases between. The CDR3 totals 14 residues. The rearrangement uses TRBV12-3 or TRBV12-4 and TRBJ2-7; perhaps D is TRBD1 or TRBD2 (5 bases each). Sequencing input: blood. The clonotype was recovered from a woman aged 30 to 39 in good health. The CDR3 loop is CASSLIGALSEQYF. In DNA form, the CDR3 reads TGTGCCAGCAGTTTAATCGGGGCGTTATCCGAGCAGTACTTC.